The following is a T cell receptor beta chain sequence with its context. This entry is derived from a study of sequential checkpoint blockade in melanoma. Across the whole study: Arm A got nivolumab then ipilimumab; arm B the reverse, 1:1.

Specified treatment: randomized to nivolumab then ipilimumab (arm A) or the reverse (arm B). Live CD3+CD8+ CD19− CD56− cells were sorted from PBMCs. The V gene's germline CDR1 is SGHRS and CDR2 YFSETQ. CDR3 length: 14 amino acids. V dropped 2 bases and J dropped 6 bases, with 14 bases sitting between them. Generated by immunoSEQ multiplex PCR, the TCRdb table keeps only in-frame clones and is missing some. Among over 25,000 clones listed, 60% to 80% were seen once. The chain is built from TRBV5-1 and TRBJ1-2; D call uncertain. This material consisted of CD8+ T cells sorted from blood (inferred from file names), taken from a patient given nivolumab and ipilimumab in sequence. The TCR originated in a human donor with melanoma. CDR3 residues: CASSLYREADGYTF. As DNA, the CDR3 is TGCGCCAGCAGCTTATATCGGGAAGCCGATGGCTACACCTTC.